This is a list of T cell receptor beta chains from one sample in a study of regulatory dendritic cells for organ transplantation. The repertoire was sequenced with immunoSEQ multiplex PCR; TCRdb's copy has only in-frame clones and lacks some. The sample yields fewer than 25,000 clones, about 70% seen once. Sequencing was carried out using memory CD4+ T cells from blood. These receptors were taken from a human donor in good health. Both conserved end residues are part of each CDR3. The D gene is left open where the match is weak. Where a row states a size, it is once, few, many or the class of an expanded clone; other rows omit it.

v_call: TRBV5-1
j_call: TRBJ1-5
clone_size: -
d_call: -
cdr3_aa: CASSLGGQGHQPQHF
cdr3_nt: TGCGCCAGCAGCCTGGGGGGGCAGGGCCATCAGCCCCAGCATTTT

v_call: TRBV10-3
j_call: TRBJ1-1
clone_size: -
d_call: -
cdr3_aa: CAISGSGLNTEAFF
cdr3_nt: TGTGCCATCAGTGGGAGTGGACTAAACACTGAAGCTTTCTTT

v_call: TRBV5-4
j_call: TRBJ2-1
clone_size: -
d_call: TRBD2
cdr3_aa: CASSRAASGGDNEQFF
cdr3_nt: TGTGCCAGCAGCCGGGCGGCTAGCGGGGGGGACAATGAGCAGTTCTTC

v_call: TRBV5-4
j_call: TRBJ2-7
clone_size: -
d_call: TRBD1
cdr3_aa: CASSLGQGDAYEQYF
cdr3_nt: TGTGCCAGCAGCCTCGGACAGGGGGACGCCTACGAGCAGTACTTC

v_call: TRBV7-8
j_call: TRBJ2-2
clone_size: -
d_call: TRBD2
cdr3_aa: CASTIRGGHTGELFF
cdr3_nt: TGTGCCAGCACGATTCGGGGGGGGCACACCGGGGAGCTGTTTTTT

v_call: TRBV6-5
j_call: TRBJ1-5
clone_size: -
d_call: -
cdr3_aa: CASSRAGGNQPQHF
cdr3_nt: TGTGCCAGCAGCCGAGCGGGAGGCAATCAGCCCCAGCATTTT

v_call: TRBV29-1
j_call: TRBJ2-3
clone_size: -
d_call: TRBD1
cdr3_aa: CSVELDRVPTQYF
cdr3_nt: TGCAGCGTTGAACTGGACAGGGTCCCTACGCAGTATTTT

v_call: TRBV5-4
j_call: TRBJ2-5
clone_size: once
d_call: TRBD2
cdr3_aa: CASSPSTGGGETQYF
cdr3_nt: TGTGCCAGCAGCCCCTCTACCGGGGGGGGAGAGACCCAGTACTTC

v_call: TRBV9
j_call: TRBJ2-3
clone_size: -
d_call: TRBD2
cdr3_aa: CATSVGLAGPGGTDTQYF
cdr3_nt: TGTGCCACCTCCGTGGGACTAGCGGGGCCAGGGGGCACAGATACGCAGTATTTT

v_call: TRBV6-1
j_call: TRBJ2-3
clone_size: -
d_call: TRBD2
cdr3_aa: CASSEEAGATDTQYF
cdr3_nt: TGTGCCAGCAGTGAAGAAGCGGGGGCCACAGATACGCAGTATTTT